This T cell receptor beta chain was captured by sequencing in a study of T cell responses to AZD1222 COVID-19 vaccine. The ends were cut back, 4 bases at V and 0 bases at J, with 12 bases in the middle. The CDR3 length is 16 residues. Per germline, CDR1 MNHEY and CDR2 SVGAGI. The assay was immunoSEQ multiplex PCR, and TCRdb's table has in-frame clones only and misses some. This table holds over 65,000 clones, roughly nine tenths found once. The chain links TRBV6-5 to TRBJ2-2; D gene unclear. The receptor was isolated from an adult who received the AZD1222 COVID-19 vaccine. Sample: peripheral blood, taken 28 days after the second AZD1222 dose. The CDR3 DNA reads TGTGCCAGCAGTTTGGGCGATGGAACGAACACCGGGGAGCTGTTTTTT. This codes for CASSLGDGTNTGELFF.